The clone carrying this T cell receptor beta chain turned up a few times. The target antigen is unknown. This specimen comes from a study of T cells after yellow fever vaccination. Broader study findings: High-abundance clonotypes from the bulk population could contaminate FACS-sorted repertoires. Clonotypes found in both CD4 and CD8 compartments made up a small share. Subsequent to the booster, the majority of primary-vaccination clones reappeared (around 96% CD4, 85% to 90% CD8).

A process of 5'RACE template switching, which added a universal primer site and UMIs, was used to make TCR cDNA. TCRdb used MiXCR to reprocess the 5' RACE reads, holding one entry per CDR3 protein. The data contain around 200,000 distinct CDR3 sequences, 11% of them singletons. This clonotype originated in a man aged 18 to 30 who received the YFV17D yellow fever vaccine. Specimen: CD8+ T cells sorted from PBMCs, collected 15 days after the yellow fever booster vaccination.

The CDR3 loop reads CASSWTGGIGETQYF. CDR3 DNA sequence: TGTGCCAGCAGTTGGACAGGGGGGATTGGAGAGACCCAGTACTTC. The rearrangement joins TRBV27 to TRBJ2-5, with 10 bases that match TRBD1. Germline V gene sequence: CDR1 MNHEY, CDR2 SMNVEV (reference sequence). V dropped 4 bases and J dropped 4; count of bases not matched to a gene: 6. The CDR3 has 15 residues.